This TCR beta chain was recovered during a study of cytomegalovirus exposure and HLA in healthy donors (TCRdb year 2017). About the investigation overall: According to an earlier analysis of a few hundred of the donors, 200 million or so T cells yielded over 100 million unique TCR beta sequences and about 300 Gb of sequence data. An early release covering 500 to 750 HLA-typed donors comprised about 300 gigabases of sequencing data and 85 million to 100 million unique TCR sequences. Among the approximately 430 genotyped donors, approximately 76% belonged to the genetic ancestry cluster associated with self-reported Caucasian donors. The study aimed to test whether cataloging public T cell receptors could reveal signatures of past pathogen exposure. The study used immunosequencing to profile the T cell repertoires of more than 650 subjects and linked those repertoires to cytomegalovirus serostatus. A separate validation cohort of over a hundred different subjects was used in addition to the 666-subject first cohort. High-throughput TCR immunosequencing, statistical association of individual TCRs with disease status, and machine learning were combined to predict cytomegalovirus infection status. A later analysis re-examined previously published TCR beta repertoires from over 500 donors and added high-resolution HLA genotyping to investigate patterns of TCR occurrence. Rather than using new phenotypic data, the later analysis identified candidate immune exposures from TCR beta sequences and from how often those sequences occurred across donors. An earlier analysis of 587 of the donors used high-throughput TCR beta sequencing to judge whether each TCR beta V gene segment behaved as functional or pseudogenic. Donor age, sex, ethnicity and CMV serostatus were compiled together with the repertoire data. A later genetic analysis took genome-wide SNP genotypes for about 55% of the 666 donors and used that subset as a discovery cohort. Every repertoire in the discovery cohort had been generated on one and the same sequencing platform. HLA typing covered class I and class II loci at four-digit resolution. Typing coverage differed by locus: A, B, C, DRB1 and DQB1 were typed in roughly 620-630 donors, DQA1 in about 510, DPA1 in some 570, and DPB1 in around 490. Several DR-DQ haplotypes were treated as single units for association and clustering because of strong linkage in the cohort. Among 300 to 450 genotyped donors of the cohort, an average of roughly 240,000 unique TCR beta nucleotide sequences were sequenced per donor, roughly 20% of them non-productive.

Broad study findings and their caveats: A later analysis found that most CMV-associated TCR beta chains appeared HLA-restricted, with HLA associations seemingly driven largely by CMV exposure. A later analysis reported that several top co-occurrence clusters appeared linked to parvovirus B19, influenza, CMV and Epstein-Barr virus. A cluster of highly shared sequence variants was judged likely to represent a technical artifact of the sequencing pipeline. HLA typing was unavailable for some donors at each locus, so association tests used only the typed subset. The study gave a list of about 150 TCR beta chains associated with cytomegalovirus. In an earlier analysis of under 600 of the donors, most TCR beta V segments were observed in productive rearrangements about 90% or about 30% of the time, broadly matching IMGT annotations. The authors suggested that the approach could potentially be extended to other disease states and immunological phenotypes. According to a later genetic analysis, donors in an Asian-associated ancestry cluster had fewer N-insertions in productive TCRs than the approximately 610-donor mean. The classifier was reported to diagnose cytomegalovirus status with high specificity and sensitivity in both the original cohort and the validation cohort. A later analysis found that HLA-associated TCR beta chains were more clonally expanded and had lower generation probabilities than equally common non-associated chains. The 87-base-pair reads could not distinguish some IMGT-functional V segments, including TRBV6-2 and TRBV6-3, so those segments were excluded. CMV serostatus was the only immune exposure information available for the cohort. Sequencing depth was assumed to be roughly uniform across donors in the presence/absence analyses, though that assumption may not hold. According to a later analysis, TCR association rates differed among HLA loci, with DRB1 alleles showing the most associated TCRs and HLA-C alleles showing the fewest. Only TCR beta chains were sequenced in this cohort, and the absence of alpha or paired-chain data limited detectable features. Across donors, most TCR sequences were observed very rarely, whereas some public TCRs were present in many individuals. Specific HLA alleles were associated with 15,000 to 20,000 TCR beta sequences at a false discovery rate of 0.05 in a later analysis. Because counts were too low, seventeen rarely observed V segments, including chromosome 9 orphons, were excluded from the earlier analysis of a few hundred of the donors. A few of the identified cytomegalovirus-associated TCR beta chains were confirmed in vitro to be specific for cytomegalovirus antigens. Correlated functional status among segregating V segments might be attributable to linkage disequilibrium, but an unknown experimental factor could not be ruled out. A further reported finding was that TCR beta sequences accurately predicted the HLA-A and HLA-B alleles for most subjects in the first cohort. An association between a missense DCLRE1C variant and V-gene and J-gene trimming of TCR beta chains was found in a later genetic analysis and replicated in an independent cohort. Strong co-occurrence of HLA alleles, especially DR and DQ, made assigning TCR associations to individual alleles difficult.

This clone was observed a few times. The clone's antigen remains unknown. Base qualities are not recorded, but no much larger clone differs from it by a single base. The cohort consisted of some 670 healthy bone marrow donors. All cohort members were sampled while nominally healthy, although unrecorded immune exposures were likely present. Of the 690 or so cohort members, about 290 had a positive CMV serostatus and approximately 370 had a negative one, while no CMV serostatus was recorded for the donor. A peripheral blood sample was provided by each donor, and peripheral blood mononuclear cells were used for TCR beta sequencing. The Qiagen DNeasy Blood Extraction Kit was used to extract genomic DNA from the blood cell samples. The library was produced with the immunoSEQ multiplex PCR assay. The multiplex PCR relied on a mix of 60 forward primers for TCR Vbeta segments and 13 reverse primers for TCR Jbeta segments. Amplification of the CDR3 region of rearranged TCR beta genes was performed with a multiplex PCR assay on genomic DNA. Amplified TCR beta libraries were sequenced as 87-base-pair reads on the Illumina HiSeq System. The study's processing was this. A later analysis tallied 75 million to 85 million unique TCR beta chains across the 610 or so repertoires, and about 12 million of those chains were shared by two or more donors. Raw reads were error-corrected and collapsed into unique sequences by a nearest-neighbor algorithm in which closely related sequences were merged to remove PCR and sequencing errors. V, D and J gene segments were assigned by aligning CDR3 sequences to IMGT reference sequences. For a sequence to be retained, at least a six-nucleotide match to both a V gene segment and a J gene segment was required. Rearrangements were classified as productive when the CDR3 lacked stop codons and remained in frame with V and J, and all other rearrangements were classified as non-productive. Following IMGT convention, CDR3 was defined as the stretch from the second conserved V-encoded cysteine up to the conserved J-encoded phenylalanine. In an earlier analysis of 587 of the donors, sequences lacking an unambiguous match to a single V gene segment were excluded. In an earlier analysis of approximately 550 of the donors, V segments were called functional above 56.7% productive rearrangements and were called segregating when the between-donor standard deviation exceeded 5%. A statistical classification framework was developed to diagnose cytomegalovirus status using the catalog of TCR beta chain sequences. V and J gene assignment, in a later analysis, came from comparing TCR nucleotide sequences with IMGT/GENE-DB human TR gene sequences. Using the TCRdist pipeline, a later analysis assigned CDR3 sequences along with most-parsimonious VDJ recombination scenarios. A later analysis defined each TCR beta chain by its CDR3 amino acid sequence plus V-gene family, and excluded reads lacking a unique V-gene family. As a way to deal with suspected cross-contamination and a sequencing artifact, a later analysis dropped roughly 600 nucleotide sequences that were highly shared and had low generation probability. In a later analysis, a clonal expansion index was calculated for each public chain from normalized within-repertoire ranks of inferred template counts. A later analysis computed generation probabilities with a VDJ recombination model fitted to out-of-frame rearrangements, and checked the results against IGoR. A later analysis scored TCR-TCR, TCR-HLA and TCR-CMV co-occurrence with hypergeometric tests, applying a repertoire-size bias correction to TCR pairs. False discovery rates were estimated in a later analysis by permuting HLA or CMV assignments 20 times. In a later analysis, co-occurring TCRs were grouped using DBSCAN, and TCRdist sequence similarity was added for clustering within HLA-allele-positive subsets. Repertoires with fewer than 30,000 or more than 120,000 public chains, plus five repertoires with anomalous nucleotide sharing, were excluded from co-occurrence clustering. TCRdb holds this immuneACCESS table with in-frame rearrangements only. Some clones are missing; in checked studies, unresolved V genes explain under half, and the rest has no known cause. The V and J calls and clone size were taken over from that table, and D and trimming were inferred from the DNA. For this sample the table gives approximately 130,000 clones, of which about two thirds were detected only once. The top ten constitute about 3% of the sample.

Trimming removed 2 bases from V and 0 bases from J; the gene matches leave 9 bases unexplained. From a lookup of the germline V gene, CDR1 and CDR2 are MRHNA and SNTAGT. Spanning cysteine to phenylalanine, the CDR3 consists of 19 amino acids. The only DNA kept is the CDR3, 57 bases in frame from the first base. Rearrangement joined TRBV6-4 to TRBJ2-6, and 8 junctional nucleotides match TRBD1. The sample comprised PBMCs. This TCR was sampled from a human donor in good health. The nucleotide sequence is given as TGTGCCAGCAGTGACCATTTCGGACAGGGTGTCTCTGGGGCCAACGTCCTGACTTTC. This yields the protein CASSDHFGQGVSGANVLTF.